This TCR beta chain was sequenced for a study of blood T cell repertoires in COVID-19. Looking at the study overall: Samples of COVID-19 (acute and convalescent) were obtained from the United States, Italy and Spain. Sources were T cells, B-cell-depleted T cells, or PBMCs; the material itself was cDNA or gDNA.

How the authors handled the data: How many nucleated cells were present was estimated from reference gene primer amplification. Here immunoSEQ multiplex PCR was the method, and the copy in TCRdb shows in-frame clones only, minus some. Clonal size and the V and J genes are those of that table, whereas D and trimming came from the DNA. The data contain approximately 350,000 clones, 80% to 90% of them singletons. The CDR3 is 14 amino acids. The germline gives CDR1 MDHEN, CDR2 SYDVKM. V was cut by 6 bases and J by 3 bases, with 12 bases left in between. V gene TRBV28 combines with J gene TRBJ1-3; possibly TRBD1 for D (6 bases). Material for sequencing was peripheral blood. The source is a man younger than 45 with active or convalescent COVID-19. The CDR3 loop reads CASSPNRDGNTIYF. In DNA, the CDR3 is TGTGCCAGCAGCCCAAACAGGGATGGAAACACCATATATTTT.